A single sample is the source of the 22 T cell receptor beta chains below, sequenced in a study of Graves' ophthalmopathy and Graves' hyperthyroidism (dated by TCRdb to about 2018). This sample was sequenced with an Illumina HiSeq 2000. For repertoire sequencing, TCR beta CDR3 regions were amplified from RNA transcripts. A first-round RT-PCR used HTBI primers with the Qiagen OneStep RT-PCR kit, followed by a second-round multiplex PCR, size selection and purification. TCRdb took the public reads, trimmed them with fastp at Q25, ran MiXCR for clone calling and kept in-frame beta chains. Here each entry gathers all rows of one CDR3 protein and keeps the most common genes and DNA. Counted in this sample were about 700,000 distinct CDR3 sequences; 35% to 50% of them appeared once. Under 3.5% of the sample is in the top ten clones. Input material: peripheral blood. The receptor source for this set is an adult man with Graves' ophthalmopathy.

The V gene is TRBV29-1, the J gene TRBJ1-4; 8 nucleotides agree with TRBD1. Germline-derived CDR1 and CDR2 are SQVTM and ANQGSEA. With 7 bases clipped from V and 6 bases from J, the junction kept 10 bases outside the gene matches. CDR3 length: 14 residues. CDR3 in DNA: TGCAGCGCCCACGGGACAGGAGTGGATGAAAAACTGTTTTTT. This gives the protein CSAHGTGVDEKLFF.

The chain combines TRBV20-1 with TRBJ2-5; D uncertain. Germline lookup yields CDR1 DFQATT and CDR2 SNEGSKA (reference sequence). The V gene lost 0 bases and the J gene lost 2 bases, with 13 bases spanning the gap. This CDR3 is 15 amino acids long. The CDR3 reads CSARDLLGNQETQYF. Written as DNA, the CDR3 is TGCAGTGCTAGAGACTTATTGGGTAATCAAGAGACCCAGTACTTC.

This clonotype was detected many times. V and J are TRBV7-8 and TRBJ2-7; 8 bases fit TRBD2. CDR1 SGHVS and CDR2 FQNEAQ come from the germline V gene. J gave up 6 bases and V 0 bases, and 19 bases lay outside the gene matches. CDR3 size: 19 residues. CDR3 amino acids: CASSLARTPRRRGDPEQYF. The CDR3 nucleotides read TGTGCCAGCAGCTTAGCTCGGACCCCGCGGCGGCGGGGGGACCCCGAGCAGTACTTC.

This clonotype was seen repeatedly, ten times or more. V and J are TRBV24-1 and TRBJ1-5; TRBD1 might be the D (6 bases). The CDR3 spans 18 residues. Germline lookup yields CDR1 KGHDR and CDR2 SFDVKD. V was shortened by 9 bases and J by 0 bases, with 23 bases between the two germline ends. The CDR3 sequence: CATVILGRGWVSNQPQHF. The CDR3 DNA reads as TGTGCCACCGTGATTTTGGGCAGGGGATGGGTTAGCAATCAGCCCCAGCATTTT.

As regards this clonotype: Possible read error: a much larger clone is one base away. CDR3 DNA sequence: TGCAGTGCTAGAGGTTACGGGACAGGGTGGTTGGACACTGAAGCTTTCTTT. Its translation: CSARGYGTGWLDTEAFF. This chain uses TRBV20-1 with TRBJ1-1; 9 bases map to TRBD1. The CDR3 spans 17 residues. Germline V gene sequence: CDR1 DFQATT, CDR2 SNEGSKA (reference sequence). Germline trimming cut 1 base from V and 3 bases from J; bases unmatched to any gene: 12.

The V gene is TRBV19, the J gene TRBJ2-7; TRBD1 aligns across 9 bases. Trimming cost V 5 bases and J 6 bases; bases outside gene matches: 14. There are 16 residues in the CDR3. Germline V gene data show CDR1 as LNHDA and CDR2 as SQIVND (reference sequence). CDR3 sequence reads: CASSSYPGQGFSEQYF. The CDR3 coding sequence is TGTGCCAGTAGTTCCTATCCGGGACAGGGATTCTCCGAGCAGTACTTC. Filled out from reference TRBV19 and TRBJ2-7, the complete variable domain reads DGGITQSPKYLFRKEGQNVTLSCEQNLNHDAMYWYRQDPGQGLRLIYYSQIVNDFQKGDIAEGYSVSREKKESFPLTVTSAQKNPTAFYLCASSSYPGQGFSEQYFGPGTRLTVT.

This clonotype was observed a handful of times. The chain employs TRBV3-1 and TRBJ2-2; no clear D. V was trimmed by 2 bases and J by 5 bases, leaving 12 bases between them. The germline CDR1 and CDR2 sequences are LGHDT and YNNKEL (reference sequence). The CDR3 sequence is 15 residues long. In DNA form, the CDR3 reads TGTGCCAGCAGCCAATTAAGCCACGGTACCGGGGAGCTGTTTTTT. Its translation: CASSQLSHGTGELFF.

The chain employs TRBV29-1 and TRBJ2-6, with a weak D call TRBD1 (5 bases). The V gene's germline CDR1 is SQVTM and CDR2 ANQGSEA. V lost 6 bases, J lost 12 bases, and 21 bases lay in between. The CDR3 contains 14 residues. The CDR3, as DNA: TGCAGCGTCGCGGCCCAGGGATGGAGCAGCGTCCTGACTTTC. Translation gives CSVAAQGWSSVLTF.

In regard to this clonotype: One junction end does not reproduce the germline sequence, and a read error may be involved. The chain joins TRBV6-6 to TRBJ1-4; 9 bases align to TRBD1. This CDR3 has 17 residues. Germline V gene data show CDR1 as MNHNY and CDR2 as SVGAGI (reference sequence). This CDR3 is CAISEQGQGFSGEKLFF. The CDR3 coding sequence is TGTGCCATCAGTGAACAGGGACAGGGTTTTTCGGGCGAAAAACTGTTTTTT.

CDR3 protein: CAGIPGLRDSPLHF. In nucleotides, the CDR3 is TGCGCCGGAATTCCGGGTCTCCGCGATTCACCCCTCCACTTT. The rearrangement uses TRBV5-1 and TRBJ1-6; D remains unclear. The CDR3 contains 14 residues. Germline loops: CDR1 SGHRS, CDR2 YFSETQ. With 10 bases removed from V and 8 bases from J, the gap between germline ends came to 19 bases.

About this clonotype itself: The limits of the CDR3 on the DNA are not certain, so only TCRdb's listed CDR3 is given. The chain couples TRBV7-8 to TRBJ2-5; the table assigns TRBD2, which was not confirmed against the DNA. The germline gives CDR1 SGHVS, CDR2 FQNEAQ. The CDR3 contains 20 residues when both ends are counted. The CDR3 spells CASSPPREDEAFFGQETQYF.

V usage is TRBV25-1 and J usage is TRBJ2-7; TRBD2 is a possible D gene (5 bases). Trimming took off 2 bases at V and 2 bases at J, with 13 bases between the two ends. In germline, CDR1 is MGHDK, CDR2 SYGVNS. This CDR3 spans 15 amino acids. The CDR3 coding sequence is TGTGCCAGCAGTGAAGGGGTAGAGGGTCCCTACGAGCAGTACTTC. It codes for CASSEGVEGPYEQYF.

The chain combines TRBV29-1 with TRBJ1-1, with D maybe TRBD1 (5 bases). The germline V gene encodes CDR1 SQVTM and CDR2 ANQGSEA. Trimming cost V 3 bases and J 0 bases, with 8 bases left between them. This CDR3 is 13 amino acids long. The CDR3, as DNA: TGCAGCGTTGATAGGGGCTTGAACACTGAAGCTTTCTTT. Amino acid sequence: CSVDRGLNTEAFF.

This clonotype was counted ten times or more. The genes are TRBV20-1 and TRBJ1-1; D is possibly TRBD1 (6 bases). Germline CDR1 DFQATT, CDR2 SNEGSKA (reference sequence). Trimming cost V 1 base and J 4 bases, with 22 bases left between them. The CDR3 has 17 residues. The DNA for the CDR3 is TGCAGTGCTAGAGGGGCTTTCAATTGGCAGGGGATCACTGAAGCTTTCTTT. Protein product: CSARGAFNWQGITEAFF.

The table lists this clonotype with a few counts. This chain uses TRBV12-3 or TRBV12-4 with TRBJ1-4; a weak D match, TRBD1 (6 bases). The CDR3 has 15 residues. V was clipped by 5 bases and J by 3 bases, with 13 bases between them. The chain's CDR3 is CASSSSGASNEKLFF. In nucleotides, the CDR3 is TGTGCCAGCAGTAGCTCGGGGGCTTCTAATGAAAAACTGTTTTTT.

The chain has TRBV20-1 and TRBJ2-7, with TRBD2 matching 11 bases. Germline lookup yields CDR1 DFQATT and CDR2 SNEGSKA (reference sequence). The V segment lost 6 bases and the J segment 2 bases; nucleotides outside the gene matches: 9. The CDR3 runs to 15 residues. This chain's CDR3 is CSAVSGRADAYEQYF. CDR3 DNA sequence: TGCAGTGCCGTTAGCGGGAGGGCCGATGCCTACGAGCAGTACTTC.

V and J are TRBV25-1 and TRBJ1-2; no clear D. The germline V and J ends were trimmed by 6 bases and 1 base, with 12 bases remaining between them. The germline CDR1 and CDR2 sequences are MGHDK and SYGVNS. This CDR3 region has 14 residues. The CDR3 loop reads CASSGGSSNYGYTF. CDR3 bases: TGTGCCAGCAGCGGTGGCAGCAGTAACTATGGCTACACCTTC.

This clonotype was seen many times. This chain connects TRBV14 to TRBJ2-7; tentatively, D is TRBD1 (5 bases). CDR1 is SGHDN, CDR2 FVKESK, per germline. This CDR3 comprises 13 residues. Trimming removed 3 bases from V and 5 bases from J, with 11 bases in between. CDR3 sequence (DNA): TGTGCCAGCAGCCAGGCAGGGATCCACGAGCAGTACTTC. This gives the protein CASSQAGIHEQYF.

This clonotype occurred a few times. The J gene is TRBJ1-2, the V gene TRBV7-9, with D maybe TRBD1 (6 bases). Germline V gene lookup returns CDR1 SEHNR and CDR2 FQNEAQ (reference sequence). Trimming shortened V by 5 bases and J by 3 bases, and 16 bases separated the two germline ends. CDR3 length: 15 amino acids. The CDR3 region has the DNA TGTGCCAGCAGCCCTGGGGGGTCAGGGGACTATGGCTACACCTTC. Its translation: CASSPGGSGDYGYTF.

This clonotype came up a few times. In DNA form, the CDR3 reads TGCGCCAGCAGCCGAGGACTAGCGGGGAGCACCTACGAGCAGTACTTC. This translates into CASSRGLAGSTYEQYF. The chain combines TRBV5-1 with TRBJ2-7; 12 bases align to TRBD2. CDR3 length: 16 amino acids. Germline loops: CDR1 SGHRS, CDR2 YFSETQ. J gave up 2 bases and V 4 bases, and 7 bases lay outside the gene matches.

This chain joins TRBV7-8 and TRBJ2-5, with a possible D match to TRBD1 (5 bases). V shed 0 bases and J shed 3 bases, with 14 bases lying between them. The CDR3 length is 16 residues. Germline V lookup: CDR1 SGHVS, CDR2 FQNEAQ. The CDR3 here is CASSLALIRAEETQYF. CDR3 DNA: TGTGCCAGCAGCTTAGCGCTTATCAGGGCTGAAGAGACCCAGTACTTC.

The chain carries TRBV10-3 and TRBJ1-1; no clear D. Germline assignment: CDR1 ENHRY and CDR2 SYGVKD. The CDR3 length is 13 residues. V lost 4 bases and J lost 8, with 14 bases in between. CDR3 in amino acids: CAISVLSGREAFF. CDR3 bases: TGTGCCATCAGTGTTTTAAGCGGGAGGGAAGCTTTCTTT.